The entry below gives a single T cell receptor (beta chain) sequence along with its context. Together with a sample-barcoded 5' primer, a J-beta primer mix was included in a second PCR lasting roughly 6 to 12 cycles. Every molecule of cDNA carried a tag from a template-switch adaptor with 12 random nucleotides. TCRdb reanalysed the 5' RACE reads using MiXCR and keeps one entry per CDR3 protein. The sample has about 810,000 distinct CDR3 sequences, under 40% seen once. The data belong to a study of blood T cells in healthy people across ages. J was trimmed by 2 bases and V by 3 bases; bases with no gene match: 8. Germline assignment: CDR1 SGHVS and CDR2 FNYEAQ. The CDR3 totals 18 residues. Each individual donor underwent a draw of ten milliliters of peripheral blood.

Sequenced: blood. The chain couples TRBV7-6 to TRBJ2-3; TRBD2 aligns across 13 bases. The TCR comes from a man between 18 and 35 years old in good health. The CDR3 DNA follows: TGTGCCAGCAGCTTTGCGGAGACTAGCGGGGGGTTCACAGATACGCAGTATTTT. Protein: CASSFAETSGGFTDTQYF.